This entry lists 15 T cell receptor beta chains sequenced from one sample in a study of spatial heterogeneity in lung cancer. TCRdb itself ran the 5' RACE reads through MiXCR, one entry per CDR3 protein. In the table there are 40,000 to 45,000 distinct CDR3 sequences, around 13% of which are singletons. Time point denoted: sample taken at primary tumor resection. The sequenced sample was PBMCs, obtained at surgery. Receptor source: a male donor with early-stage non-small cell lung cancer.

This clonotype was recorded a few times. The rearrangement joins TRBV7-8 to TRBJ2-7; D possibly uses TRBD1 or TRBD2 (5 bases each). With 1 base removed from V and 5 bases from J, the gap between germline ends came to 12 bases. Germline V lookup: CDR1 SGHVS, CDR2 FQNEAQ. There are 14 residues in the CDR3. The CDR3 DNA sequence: TGTGCCAGCAGCTTAGTGGTCATGGGACACGAGCAGTACTTC. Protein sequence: CASSLVVMGHEQYF.

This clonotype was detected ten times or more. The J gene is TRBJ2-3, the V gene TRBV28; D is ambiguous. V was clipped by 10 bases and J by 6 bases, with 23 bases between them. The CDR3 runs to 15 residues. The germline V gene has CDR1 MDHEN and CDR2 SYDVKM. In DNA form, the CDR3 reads TGTGCCATCGAGGTGGGAAAGGGCCCGAGGGATACGCAGTATTTT. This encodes CAIEVGKGPRDTQYF.

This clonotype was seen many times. The CDR3 protein is CASSLTAGGPYEQYF. DNA of the CDR3: TGCGCCAGCAGCTTGACGGCGGGGGGCCCCTACGAGCAGTACTTC. This rearrangement joins TRBV5-1 to TRBJ2-7; 8 nucleotides align to TRBD2. Germline CDR1 reads SGHRS; CDR2 reads YFSETQ. The CDR3 contains 15 residues. V gave up 1 base and J gave up 2 bases; unmatched junction bases: 5.

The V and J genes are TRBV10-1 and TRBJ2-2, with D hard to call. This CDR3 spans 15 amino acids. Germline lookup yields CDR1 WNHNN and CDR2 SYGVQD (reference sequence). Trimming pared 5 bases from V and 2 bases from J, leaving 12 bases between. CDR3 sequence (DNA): TGCGCCAGCAGTCTAAGGGCAGACAACACCGGGGAGCTGTTTTTT. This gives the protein CASSLRADNTGELFF.

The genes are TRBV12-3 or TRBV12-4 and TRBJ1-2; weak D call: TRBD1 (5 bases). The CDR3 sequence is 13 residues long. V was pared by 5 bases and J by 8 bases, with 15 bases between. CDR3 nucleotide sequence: TGTGCCAGCAGTGATCCCCGGGGCGGCGGCTACACCTTC. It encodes CASSDPRGGGYTF.

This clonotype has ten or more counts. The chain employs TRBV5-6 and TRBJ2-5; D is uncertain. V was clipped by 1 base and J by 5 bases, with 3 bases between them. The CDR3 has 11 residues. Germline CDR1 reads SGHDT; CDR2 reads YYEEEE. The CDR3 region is CASSLYETQYF. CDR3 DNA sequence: TGTGCCAGCAGCTTGTATGAGACCCAGTACTTC.

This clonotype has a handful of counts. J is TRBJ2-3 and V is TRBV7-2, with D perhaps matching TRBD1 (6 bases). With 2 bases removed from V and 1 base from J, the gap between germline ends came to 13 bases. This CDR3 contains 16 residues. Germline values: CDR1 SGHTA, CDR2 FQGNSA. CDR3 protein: CASSLYSGVGTDTQYF. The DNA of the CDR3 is TGTGCCAGCAGCTTATACTCAGGGGTGGGCACAGATACGCAGTATTTT.

The CDR3 loop is CSVESPRGGRETQYF. The CDR3 DNA reads as TGCAGCGTTGAATCTCCGCGGGGGGGCCGAGAGACCCAGTACTTC. The rearrangement links TRBV29-1 to TRBJ2-5; 9 bases line up with TRBD2. V was clipped by 2 bases and J by 4 bases; unmatched bases: 8. The length of the CDR3 is 15 residues. In germline, CDR1 is SQVTM, CDR2 ANQGSEA.

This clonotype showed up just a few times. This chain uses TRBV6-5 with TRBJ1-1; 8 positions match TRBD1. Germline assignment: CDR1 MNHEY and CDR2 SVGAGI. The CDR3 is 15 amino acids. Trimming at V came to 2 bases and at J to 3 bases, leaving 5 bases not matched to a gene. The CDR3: CASSYQPQGDTEAFF. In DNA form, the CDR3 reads TGTGCCAGCAGTTACCAGCCACAGGGGGACACTGAAGCTTTCTTT.

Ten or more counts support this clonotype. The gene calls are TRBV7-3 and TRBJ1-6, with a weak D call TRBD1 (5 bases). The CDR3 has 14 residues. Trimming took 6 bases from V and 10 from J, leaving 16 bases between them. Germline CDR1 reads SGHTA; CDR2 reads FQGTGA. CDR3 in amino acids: CASRSGTGRSPLHF. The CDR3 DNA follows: TGTGCCAGCAGATCCGGGACTGGGAGATCACCCCTCCACTTT.

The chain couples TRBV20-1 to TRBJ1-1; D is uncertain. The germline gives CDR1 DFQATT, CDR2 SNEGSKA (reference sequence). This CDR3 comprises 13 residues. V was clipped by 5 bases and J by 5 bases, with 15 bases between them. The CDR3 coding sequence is TGCAGTGCTGCCCATATAGGAGGGACTGAAGCTTTCTTT. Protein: CSAAHIGGTEAFF.

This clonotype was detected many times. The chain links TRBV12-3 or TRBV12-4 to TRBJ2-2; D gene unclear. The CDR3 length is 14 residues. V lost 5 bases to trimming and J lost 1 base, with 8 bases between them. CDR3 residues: CASSRRMNTGELFF. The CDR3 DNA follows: TGTGCCAGCAGTCGACGGATGAACACCGGGGAGCTGTTTTTT.

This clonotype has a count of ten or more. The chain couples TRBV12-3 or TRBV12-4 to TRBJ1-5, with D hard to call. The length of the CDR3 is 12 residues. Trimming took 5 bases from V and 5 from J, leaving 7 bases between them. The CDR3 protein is CASSRSYQPQHF. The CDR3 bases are TGTGCCAGCAGTCGGAGTTATCAGCCCCAGCATTTT.

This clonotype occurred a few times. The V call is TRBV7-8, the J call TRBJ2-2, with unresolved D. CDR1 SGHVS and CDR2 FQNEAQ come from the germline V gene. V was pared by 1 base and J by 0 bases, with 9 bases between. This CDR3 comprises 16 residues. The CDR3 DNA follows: TGTGCCAGCAGCTTAGAAGCAGTCGCGAACACCGGGGAGCTGTTTTTT. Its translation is CASSLEAVANTGELFF.

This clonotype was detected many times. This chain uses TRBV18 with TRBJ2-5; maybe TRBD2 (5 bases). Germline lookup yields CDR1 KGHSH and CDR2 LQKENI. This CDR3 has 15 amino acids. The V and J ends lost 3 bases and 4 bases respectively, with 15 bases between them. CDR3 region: CASSPPRGLGETQYF. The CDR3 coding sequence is TGTGCCAGCTCACCTCCGAGAGGGTTGGGAGAGACCCAGTACTTC.